These 31 T cell receptor beta chains came from one sample sequenced in a study of blood T cell repertoires in COVID-19. Clones were sequenced by immunoSEQ multiplex PCR, and TCRdb holds only the in-frame ones, with some missing. The data show 80,000 to 100,000 clones, with around 80% seen just once and around 22% held by the top ten. The sequencing sample was made of peripheral blood. Receptors were obtained from a man aged 70-80 years with acute or convalescent COVID-19.

The chain carries TRBV6-4 and TRBJ1-1; no clear D. CDR3 size: 17 residues. V gave up 2 bases and J gave up 0 bases, with 16 bases separating them. Germline values: CDR1 MRHNA, CDR2 SNTAGT. The CDR3 region is CASSDGSGGYMNTEAFF. The CDR3 nucleotides are TGTGCCAGCAGTGACGGCTCAGGAGGATATATGAACACTGAAGCTTTCTTT.

This clone was observed a handful of times. The genes are TRBV30 and TRBJ1-1, with D possibly TRBD1 on 6 matching bases. V was trimmed by 2 bases and J by 4 bases, leaving 17 bases between them. Per germline, CDR1 GTSNPN and CDR2 SVGIG (reference sequence). This CDR3 is built from 15 residues. The CDR3 spells CAWSLAGAWSTEAFF. The CDR3 nucleotides are TGTGCCTGGAGTCTAGCGGGGGCATGGAGCACTGAAGCTTTCTTT.

The gene calls are TRBV5-4 and TRBJ2-7; TRBD1 matches 8 bases. The V segment lost 5 bases and the J segment 4 bases; nucleotides outside the gene matches: 11. Germline assignment: CDR1 SGHNT and CDR2 YYREEE (reference sequence). The CDR3 totals 15 residues. CDR3 amino acids: CASSGGQGAWYEQYF. CDR3 sequence (DNA): TGTGCCAGCAGTGGGGGGCAGGGGGCCTGGTACGAGCAGTACTTC.

About this clone: The same CDR3 is also encoded by other DNA sequences in this sample. The J gene is TRBJ1-2, the V gene TRBV3-1 (or the pseudogene TRBV3-2); the D is unclear. This CDR3 is built from 13 residues. Trimming removed 1 base at V and 2 bases at J, with 5 bases between. Germline V gives CDR1 LGHDT, CDR2 YNNKEL (reference sequence). CDR3 nucleotide sequence: TGTGCCAGCAGCCAAGGACAAAACTATGGCTACACCTTC. Encoded protein: CASSQGQNYGYTF.

V gene TRBV6-8 combines with J gene TRBJ1-2; perhaps TRBD1 as D (6 bases). CDR3 length: 12 residues. The V gene's germline CDR1 is MNHGY and CDR2 SAAAGT. V was trimmed by 9 bases and J by 4 bases, leaving 12 bases between them. CDR3 sequence reads: CASPGEPYGYTF. The CDR3 coding sequence is TGTGCCAGTCCAGGGGAACCCTATGGCTACACCTTC.

The chain is built from TRBV6-5 and TRBJ2-7, with 8 bases aligning to TRBD1. V dropped 6 bases and J dropped 4; count of bases not matched to a gene: 8. The germline CDR1 and CDR2 sequences are MNHEY and SVGAGI. The CDR3 has 14 residues. CDR3 sequence: CASSLSRTGYEQYF. The DNA of the CDR3 is TGTGCCAGCAGCCTTAGCCGGACAGGGTACGAGCAGTACTTC.

Comment on this clone: At the DNA level, this CDR3 is encoded by other sequences in the same sample as well. The chain links TRBV9 to TRBJ2-3; possibly TRBD1 for D (6 bases). This CDR3 contains 15 residues. Germline lookup yields CDR1 SGDLS and CDR2 YYNGEE. V lost 0 bases, J lost 3 bases, and 11 bases lay in between. Here the CDR3 reads CASSVEQGRTDTQYF. CDR3 nucleotide sequence: TGTGCCAGCAGCGTAGAGCAGGGGCGGACAGATACGCAGTATTTT.

The chain employs TRBV5-4 and TRBJ1-4; D unresolved. This CDR3 has 16 amino acids. Germline-derived CDR1 and CDR2 are SGHNT and YYREEE (reference sequence). V was clipped by 0 bases and J by 0 bases, with 9 bases between them. The CDR3: CASSLARASTNEKLFF. CDR3 nucleotides: TGTGCCAGCAGCTTGGCTAGAGCCTCAACTAATGAAAAACTGTTTTTT.

The chain is built from TRBV6-5 and TRBJ2-7, with 9 bases that match TRBD2. The CDR3 covers 16 residues. With V trimmed by 0 bases and J by 2 bases, 5 bases remained unmatched. Germline assignment: CDR1 MNHEY and CDR2 SVGAGI. The CDR3 DNA reads TGTGCCAGCAGTTACTCGAGCGGGAGGATTCCCTACGAGCAGTACTTC. This sequence encodes CASSYSSGRIPYEQYF.

This chain links TRBV7-2 with TRBJ2-3; 14 nucleotides line up with TRBD2. The CDR3 has 17 residues. CDR1 and CDR2 from the germline V gene are SGHTA and FQGNSA. The junction had 5 bases not matched to a gene; V was cut back by 0 bases and J by 6 bases. The DNA for the CDR3 is TGTGCCAGCAGCTTAGCGGGACTAGCGGGAGAAGGGGATACGCAGTATTTT. Protein product: CASSLAGLAGEGDTQYF.

This chain joins TRBV25-1 and TRBJ2-1; 10 bases map to TRBD2. The CDR3 totals 14 residues. Germline trimming cut 9 bases from V and 9 bases from J; bases unmatched to any gene: 11. Looked up from germline, CDR1 is MGHDK and CDR2 is SYGVNS. CDR3 amino acids: CASKPSGSRGEQFF. The CDR3 region has the DNA TGTGCCAGTAAGCCTAGCGGGAGCAGGGGTGAGCAGTTCTTC.

This chain connects TRBV10-3 to TRBJ2-7; no clear D. CDR1 ENHRY and CDR2 SYGVKD come from the germline V gene. This CDR3 spans 11 amino acids. V lost 4 bases and J 9 bases, leaving 10 bases between the germline ends. CDR3 loop: CAISAGDGQYF. CDR3 DNA: TGTGCCATCAGTGCCGGAGATGGGCAGTACTTC.

The V and J genes are TRBV4-1 and TRBJ1-4, with TRBD1 identical over 7 bases. The CDR3 has 15 residues. Looked up from germline, CDR1 is MGHRA and CDR2 is YSYEKL. The V segment lost 4 bases and the J segment 5 bases; nucleotides outside the gene matches: 7. CDR3 amino acids: CASSRVGTANEKLFF. CDR3 in DNA: TGCGCCAGCAGCCGCGTCGGGACAGCGAATGAAAAACTGTTTTTT.

V gene TRBV27 combines with J gene TRBJ2-7; D remains ambiguous. This CDR3 region has 13 residues. Germline assignment: CDR1 MNHEY and CDR2 SMNVEV (reference sequence). The V and J ends lost 3 bases and 4 bases respectively, with 10 bases between them. The CDR3 DNA reads as TGTGCCAGCAGTTTTTACGACGGGTACGAGCAGTACTTC. Protein sequence: CASSFYDGYEQYF.

This clone was counted once. The CDR3 DNA reads as TGTGCCAGCACCAAACCGGGACTCAACAATGAGCAGTTCTTC. This sequence encodes CASTKPGLNNEQFF. The chain employs TRBV27 and TRBJ2-1, with D perhaps matching TRBD2 (6 bases). Per the germline V gene, CDR1 is MNHEY and CDR2 is SMNVEV (reference sequence). This CDR3 contains 14 residues. The V end was cut by 7 bases, the J end by 5 bases, with 15 bases between.

This chain connects TRBV5-6 to TRBJ2-3, with 9 positions matching TRBD1. The trim removed 4 bases at V and 2 bases at J, leaving 5 bases unmatched. This CDR3 spans 15 amino acids. Germline V gene lookup returns CDR1 SGHDT and CDR2 YYEEEE. In nucleotides, the CDR3 is TGTGCCAGCAGCGTCGACAGGGGGAACACAGATACGCAGTATTTT. This codes for CASSVDRGNTDTQYF.

The J gene is TRBJ2-5, the V gene TRBV24-1; a weak D match, TRBD2 (7 bases). The CDR3 spans 14 residues. V was shortened by 9 bases and J by 1 base, with 14 bases between the two germline ends. CDR1 and CDR2 from the germline V gene are KGHDR and SFDVKD. The CDR3 DNA sequence: TGTGCCACCGGAGAACGGGGGGCCCAAGAGACCCAGTACTTC. Translation gives CATGERGAQETQYF.

V gene TRBV11-2 combines with J gene TRBJ2-7, with 7 bases that match TRBD2. Germline lookup yields CDR1 SGHAT and CDR2 FQNNGV. The J segment lost 2 bases and the V segment lost 5 bases, leaving 3 bases of the junction unmatched. The CDR3 totals 13 residues. As DNA, the CDR3 is TGTGCCAGCAGCCAGGGAGGGGCCTACGAGCAGTACTTC. This translates into CASSQGGAYEQYF.

The CDR3 nucleotides are TGTGCCAGCAGTTTTTCCACCTACAATGAGCAGTTCTTC. It specifies CASSFSTYNEQFF. The gene calls are TRBV12-3 or TRBV12-4 and TRBJ2-1, with D uncertain. With 3 bases removed from V and 2 bases from J, the gap between germline ends came to 5 bases. The CDR3 covers 13 residues.

The chain combines TRBV7-2 with TRBJ2-1; 9 bases align to TRBD2. Germline-derived CDR1 and CDR2 are SGHTA and FQGNSA. Losses at the gene ends were 3 bases for V and 9 bases for J; bases not matched to a gene: 9. The CDR3 sequence is 15 residues long. Written as DNA, the CDR3 is TGTGCCAGCAGCTTGGGGCCTAGCGGGGCGGGTGAGCAGTTCTTC. Protein: CASSLGPSGAGEQFF.

The chain has TRBV5-1 and TRBJ2-2, with D maybe TRBD2 (6 bases). Germline values: CDR1 SGHRS, CDR2 YFSETQ. V lost 1 base and J 3 bases, leaving 10 bases between the germline ends. The CDR3 runs to 15 residues. The CDR3 DNA reads TGCGCCAGCAGCTTGCGCGGGGACGACACCGGGGAGCTGTTTTTT. The encoded protein is CASSLRGDDTGELFF. The variable domain in full, with the rest retrieved from reference TRBV5-1 and TRBJ2-2, is KAGVTQTPRYLIKTRGQQVTLSCSPISGHRSVSWYQQTPGQGLQFLFEYFSETQRNKGNFPGRFSGRQFSNSRSEMNVSTLELGDSALYLCASSLRGDDTGELFFGEGSRLTVL.

The count of this clone is one. The chain combines TRBV9 with TRBJ2-7, with TRBD1 identical over 7 bases. Germline V CDR1 and CDR2: SGDLS, YYNGEE. CDR3 length: 15 residues. V lost 3 bases, J lost 3 bases, and 9 bases stayed unmatched. The CDR3 reads CASSAGLTGDYEQYF. Written as DNA, the CDR3 is TGTGCCAGCAGCGCCGGGCTTACAGGGGACTACGAGCAGTACTTC.

The chain employs TRBV4-2 and TRBJ2-1; 8 bases line up with TRBD2. After removal of 1 base from V and 4 bases from J, the junction contained 3 bases not matched to a gene. This CDR3 has 15 residues. Germline V CDR1 and CDR2: LGHNA, YNFKEQ. CDR3 in amino acids: CASSQAGGDYNEQFF. The CDR3 bases are TGTGCCAGCAGCCAAGCGGGAGGGGATTACAATGAGCAGTTCTTC.

The chain is built from TRBV29-1 and TRBJ1-5; 11 nucleotides line up with TRBD1. Germline V CDR1 and CDR2: SQVTM, ANQGSEA. V was clipped by 6 bases and J by 7 bases; unmatched bases: 5. CDR3 length: 13 amino acids. This CDR3 is CSVGTGGGQPQHF. Written as DNA, the CDR3 is TGCAGCGTCGGGACAGGGGGAGGGCAGCCCCAGCATTTT.

The rearrangement uses TRBV2 and TRBJ1-2; 8 nucleotides match TRBD1. Germline V lookup: CDR1 SNHLY, CDR2 FYNNEI. The CDR3 length is 13 residues. V lost 7 bases, J lost 4 bases, and 5 bases stayed unmatched. The CDR3 spells CASNGQGGYGYTF. The CDR3 DNA reads TGTGCCAGCAATGGACAGGGAGGCTATGGCTACACCTTC.

This chain connects TRBV5-1 to TRBJ2-7; 10 bases align to TRBD1. The J segment lost 3 bases and the V segment lost 1 base, leaving 4 bases of the junction unmatched. The germline gives CDR1 SGHRS, CDR2 YFSETQ. This CDR3 comprises 15 residues. CDR3 region: CASSLWTGGGYEQYF. The DNA of the CDR3 is TGCGCCAGCAGCTTGTGGACAGGGGGAGGCTACGAGCAGTACTTC.

As for this clone: The same CDR3 also results from other DNA sequences found in this sample. V usage is TRBV28 and J usage is TRBJ2-7, with 11 bases identical to TRBD1. CDR1 is MDHEN, CDR2 SYDVKM, per germline. The CDR3 is 15 residues long. The ends lost 4 bases at V and 0 bases at J; junction bases unmatched: 2. The CDR3 sequence: CASSSGTGGSYEQYF. CDR3 bases: TGTGCCAGCAGTTCGGGGACAGGGGGCTCCTACGAGCAGTACTTC.

The V gene is TRBV2, the J gene TRBJ2-2; 15 positions match TRBD2. CDR3 length: 16 residues. CDR1 and CDR2 (germline): SNHLY, FYNNEI. V dropped 5 bases and J dropped 4; count of bases not matched to a gene: 2. CDR3: CASSWTSGRGTGELFF. CDR3 in DNA: TGTGCCAGCAGTTGGACTAGCGGGAGGGGCACCGGGGAGCTGTTTTTT. Variable domain in full (rest from reference TRBV2 and TRBJ2-2): EPEVTQTPSHQVTQMGQEVILRCVPISNHLYFYWYRQILGQKVEFLVSFYNNEISEKSEIFDDQFSVERPDGSNFTLKIRSTKLEDSAMYFCASSWTSGRGTGELFFGEGSRLTVL.

This clone was recorded once. The V and J genes are TRBV6-4 and TRBJ2-6, with TRBD2 identical over 7 bases. The junction had 2 bases not matched to a gene; V was cut back by 4 bases and J by 2 bases. Germline CDR1 MRHNA, CDR2 SNTAGT. The CDR3 consists of 15 residues. The CDR3 loop is CASSAGTTGANVLTF. For the CDR3, the DNA is TGTGCCAGCAGTGCGGGGACTACTGGGGCCAACGTCCTGACTTTC.

The chain links TRBV19 to TRBJ1-5; possible D gene TRBD1, 5 bases. This CDR3 has 15 amino acids. Trimming took off 2 bases at V and 0 bases at J, with 8 bases between the two ends. Germline-derived CDR1 and CDR2 are LNHDA and SQIVND (reference sequence). The CDR3 sequence: CASSIRGDSNQPQHF. CDR3 DNA sequence: TGTGCCAGTAGTATACGGGGGGATAGCAATCAGCCCCAGCATTTT. The full variable domain, in which reference TRBV19 and TRBJ1-5 provide the parts outside the CDR3, is DGGITQSPKYLFRKEGQNVTLSCEQNLNHDAMYWYRQDPGQGLRLIYYSQIVNDFQKGDIAEGYSVSREKKESFPLTVTSAQKNPTAFYLCASSIRGDSNQPQHFGDGTRLSIL.

As DNA, the CDR3 is TGTGCCAGCTTGCGAACGGGACTATTGAATGAGCAGTTCTTC. Translation: CASLRTGLLNEQFF. The chain is built from TRBV28 and TRBJ2-1; TRBD2 agrees at 7 bases. CDR3 size: 14 residues. Per germline, CDR1 MDHEN and CDR2 SYDVKM. V lost 8 bases, J lost 7 bases, and 11 bases stayed unmatched.